These 11 T cell receptor beta chains came from one sample sequenced in a study of blood T cell repertoires in COVID-19. Some clones are missing from TCRdb's copy, which holds only in-frame ones; the method was immunoSEQ multiplex PCR. The profile shows 140,000 to 150,000 clones, approximately 90% of them singletons. The sequenced material came from peripheral blood. The source of these receptors is a man aged 60-69 years with active or convalescent COVID-19.

The chain links TRBV5-1 to TRBJ2-2; 12 bases agree with TRBD2. Trimming took 3 bases from V and 4 from J; bases not matched to a gene: 4. This CDR3 has 16 residues. The germline V gene encodes CDR1 SGHRS and CDR2 YFSETQ. The CDR3 DNA sequence: TGCGCCAGCAGCTCCTCGACTAGCGGGGGCACCGGGGAGCTGTTTTTT. Translating it yields CASSSSTSGGTGELFF.

The gene calls are TRBV24-1 and TRBJ2-5, with 7 positions matching TRBD2. V shed 7 bases and J 5 bases; nucleotides not matched to a gene: 15. This CDR3 has 16 amino acids. CDR1 is KGHDR and CDR2 is SFDVKD in the germline V gene. CDR3 region: CATSNVGAGSRETQYF. In DNA, the CDR3 is TGTGCCACCAGCAACGTCGGAGCGGGGTCCCGGGAGACCCAGTACTTC.

The V call is TRBV4-2, the J call TRBJ2-1; the D is unclear. The germline V and J ends were trimmed by 6 bases and 0 bases, with 9 bases remaining between them. From germline, CDR1 is LGHNA and CDR2 YNFKEQ. This CDR3 comprises 14 residues. The CDR3 DNA reads TGTGCCAGCAGGAGAGAGAGCTCCTACAATGAGCAGTTCTTC. This gives the protein CASRRESSYNEQFF.

This clone was seen only a few times. This chain links TRBV2 with TRBJ2-5; D is unresolved. This CDR3 spans 13 amino acids. Germline assignment: CDR1 SNHLY and CDR2 FYNNEI. Trimming shortened V by 2 bases and J by 4 bases, and 8 bases separated the two germline ends. The CDR3 sequence: CASSELELETQYF. The CDR3 DNA reads TGTGCCAGCAGTGAACTGGAGCTAGAGACCCAGTACTTC.

This chain joins TRBV7-2 and TRBJ1-3; TRBD1 agrees at 7 bases. With V trimmed by 2 bases and J by 0 bases, 7 bases remained unmatched. The CDR3 runs to 17 residues. CDR1 and CDR2 from the germline V gene are SGHTA and FQGNSA. The CDR3 region is CASSLTATGISGNTIYF. The CDR3 nucleotides read TGTGCCAGCAGCTTAACGGCGACAGGGATCTCTGGAAACACCATATATTTT. Complete variable domain (other parts from reference TRBV7-2 and TRBJ1-3): GAGVSQSPSNKVTEKGKDVELRCDPISGHTALYWYRQSLGQGLEFLIYFQGNSAPDKSGLPSDRFSAERTGGSVSTLTIQRTQQEDSAVYLCASSLTATGISGNTIYFGEGSWLTVV.

The rearrangement uses TRBV6-4 and TRBJ2-1, with a weak D call TRBD2 (7 bases). Germline lookup yields CDR1 MRHNA and CDR2 SNTAGT. This CDR3 has 16 amino acids. V was trimmed by 4 bases and J by 4 bases, leaving 17 bases between them. The CDR3 region is CASSARGRVGYNEQFF. The CDR3 DNA reads as TGTGCCAGCAGTGCGCGGGGGCGGGTAGGGTACAATGAGCAGTTCTTC.

The chain links TRBV27 to TRBJ2-7, with 7 bases lining up with TRBD1. The ends lost 2 bases at V and 3 bases at J; junction bases unmatched: 10. Germline V CDR1 and CDR2: MNHEY, SMNVEV (reference sequence). This CDR3 is built from 16 residues. CDR3 residues: CASSLDPGTVHYEQYF. The CDR3 DNA follows: TGTGCCAGCAGTTTAGATCCCGGGACAGTCCACTACGAGCAGTACTTC.

V gene TRBV5-1 combines with J gene TRBJ1-6; D gene unclear. The CDR3 sequence is 14 residues long. Germline V CDR1 and CDR2: SGHRS, YFSETQ. V was pared by 7 bases and J by 0 bases, with 8 bases between. The CDR3 spells CASRGSSYNSPLHF. The CDR3 region has the DNA TGCGCCAGCCGAGGGAGCTCCTATAATTCACCCCTCCACTTT.

The chain joins TRBV28 to TRBJ1-5, with 10 bases fitting TRBD1. Per the germline V gene, CDR1 is MDHEN and CDR2 is SYDVKM. V dropped 8 bases and J dropped 6; count of bases not matched to a gene: 7. This CDR3 has 14 residues. The DNA of the CDR3 is TGTGCCAGCGGGGGACAGGGGCTTACTCAGCCCCAGCATTTT. Translation: CASGGQGLTQPQHF.

The gene calls are TRBV19 and TRBJ2-2, with D uncertain. The V gene's germline CDR1 is LNHDA and CDR2 SQIVND (reference sequence). The CDR3 is made up of 13 amino acids. V was pared by 2 bases and J by 4 bases, with 5 bases between. The CDR3 DNA follows: TGTGCCAGTAGTATAAGACTCACCGGGGAGCTGTTTTTT. Encoded protein: CASSIRLTGELFF.

V and J are TRBV7-6 and TRBJ1-3; a possible D gene is TRBD1 (6 bases). The CDR3 extends over 14 amino acids. The germline V and J ends were trimmed by 4 bases and 2 bases, with 9 bases remaining between them. CDR1 is SGHVS and CDR2 is FNYEAQ in the germline V gene. CDR3 nucleotides: TGTGCCAGCAGCTCCCCAGGGGCTGGAAACACCATATATTTT. Protein: CASSSPGAGNTIYF. Together with reference TRBV7-6 and TRBJ1-3, the CDR3 gives the full variable domain: GAGVSQSPRYKVTKRGQDVALRCDPISGHVSLYWYRQALGQGPEFLTYFNYEAQQDKSGLPNDRFSAERPEGSISTLTIQRTEQRDSAMYRCASSSPGAGNTIYFGEGSWLTVV.